This T cell receptor beta chain was found in a study of T cells in Graves' hyperthyroidism and ophthalmopathy. There were TCR beta CDR3 regions amplified from RNA transcripts. First-round RT-PCR targeting the TCR CDR3 was performed with the HTBI primer set. TCRdb used MiXCR to reprocess the multiplex PCR reads, holding one entry per CDR3 protein. The table lists 300,000 to 400,000 distinct CDR3 sequences, roughly 14% of them singletons. This clonotype came up many times. This CDR3 comprises 16 residues. The V and J ends lost 0 bases and 5 bases, in that order; junction bases with no gene match: 12. Germline assignment: CDR1 DFQATT and CDR2 SNEGSKA (reference sequence).

The TCR comes from a woman in her thirties with Graves' hyperthyroidism. The genes are TRBV20-1 and TRBJ2-7, with 8 bases fitting TRBD2. The specimen was blood. The CDR3 here is CSARDPRGGIEDEQYF. The CDR3 bases are TGCAGTGCTAGAGATCCCCGCGGGGGGATTGAGGACGAGCAGTACTTC.